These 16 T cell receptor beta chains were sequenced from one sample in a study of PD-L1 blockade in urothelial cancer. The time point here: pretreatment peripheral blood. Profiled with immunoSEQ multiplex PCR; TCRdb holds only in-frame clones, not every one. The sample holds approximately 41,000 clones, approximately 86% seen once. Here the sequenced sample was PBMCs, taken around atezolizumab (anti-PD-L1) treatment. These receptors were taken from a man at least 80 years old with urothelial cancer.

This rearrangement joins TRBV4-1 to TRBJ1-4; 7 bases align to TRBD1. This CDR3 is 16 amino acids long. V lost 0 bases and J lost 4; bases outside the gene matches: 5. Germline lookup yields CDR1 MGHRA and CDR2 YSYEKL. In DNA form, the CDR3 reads TGCGCCAGCAGCCAAGATCAATCAGGGGGTAATGAAAAACTGTTTTTT. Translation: CASSQDQSGGNEKLFF.

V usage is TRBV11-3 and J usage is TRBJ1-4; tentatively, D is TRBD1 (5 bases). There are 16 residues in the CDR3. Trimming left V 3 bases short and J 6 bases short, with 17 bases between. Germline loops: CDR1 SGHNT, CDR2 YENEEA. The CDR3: CASSLNQGRRDEKLFF. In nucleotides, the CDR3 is TGTGCCAGCAGCTTGAACCAGGGTAGGAGGGATGAAAAACTGTTTTTT.

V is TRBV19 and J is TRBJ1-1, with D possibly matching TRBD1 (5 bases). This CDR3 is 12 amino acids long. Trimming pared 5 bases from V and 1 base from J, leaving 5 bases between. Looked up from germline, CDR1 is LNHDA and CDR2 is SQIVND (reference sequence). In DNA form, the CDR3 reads TGTGCCAGTAGTGACAGGAACACTGAAGCTTTCTTT. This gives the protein CASSDRNTEAFF.

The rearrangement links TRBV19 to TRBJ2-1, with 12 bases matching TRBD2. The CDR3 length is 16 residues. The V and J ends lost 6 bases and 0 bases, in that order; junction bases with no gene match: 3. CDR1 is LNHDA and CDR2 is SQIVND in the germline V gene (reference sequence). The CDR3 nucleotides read TGTGCCAGTAGGCCGACTAGCGGGAGCTCCTACAATGAGCAGTTCTTC. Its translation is CASRPTSGSSYNEQFF. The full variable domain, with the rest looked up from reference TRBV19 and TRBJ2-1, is DGGITQSPKYLFRKEGQNVTLSCEQNLNHDAMYWYRQDPGQGLRLIYYSQIVNDFQKGDIAEGYSVSREKKESFPLTVTSAQKNPTAFYLCASRPTSGSSYNEQFFGPGTRLTVL.

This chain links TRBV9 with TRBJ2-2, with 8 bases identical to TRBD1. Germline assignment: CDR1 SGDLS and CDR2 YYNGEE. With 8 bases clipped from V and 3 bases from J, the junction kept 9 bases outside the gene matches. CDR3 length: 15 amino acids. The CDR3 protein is CASIPGTGYTGELFF. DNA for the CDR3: TGTGCCAGTATACCCGGGACAGGTTACACCGGGGAGCTGTTTTTT.

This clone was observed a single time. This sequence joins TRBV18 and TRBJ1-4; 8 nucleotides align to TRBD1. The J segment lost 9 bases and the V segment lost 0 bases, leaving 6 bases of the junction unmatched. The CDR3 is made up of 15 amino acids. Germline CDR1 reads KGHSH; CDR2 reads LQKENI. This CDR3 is CASSPPGQASQKLFF. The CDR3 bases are TGTGCCAGCTCACCACCGGGACAGGCTTCCCAAAAACTGTTTTTT.

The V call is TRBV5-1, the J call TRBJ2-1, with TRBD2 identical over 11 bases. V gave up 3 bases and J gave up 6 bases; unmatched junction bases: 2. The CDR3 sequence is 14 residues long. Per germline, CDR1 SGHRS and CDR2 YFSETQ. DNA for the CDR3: TGCGCCAGCAGCTCTACTAGCGGGAGCAATGAGCAGTTCTTC. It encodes CASSSTSGSNEQFF.

The CDR3 protein is CATSREPGQGAREQYF. The CDR3 region has the DNA TGTGCCACCAGCAGAGAGCCGGGACAGGGGGCCAGGGAGCAGTACTTC. The chain links TRBV15 to TRBJ2-7, with TRBD1 matching over 12 bases. This CDR3 is built from 16 residues. Per the germline V gene, CDR1 is LNHNV and CDR2 is YYDKDF (reference sequence). The junction had 7 bases not matched to a gene; V was cut back by 0 bases and J by 7 bases.

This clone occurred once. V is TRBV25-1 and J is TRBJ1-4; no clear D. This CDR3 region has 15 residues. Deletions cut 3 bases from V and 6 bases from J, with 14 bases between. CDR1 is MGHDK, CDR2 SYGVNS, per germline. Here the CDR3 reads CASSEQQSMYEKLFF. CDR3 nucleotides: TGTGCCAGCAGTGAGCAACAGAGCATGTATGAAAAACTGTTTTTT.

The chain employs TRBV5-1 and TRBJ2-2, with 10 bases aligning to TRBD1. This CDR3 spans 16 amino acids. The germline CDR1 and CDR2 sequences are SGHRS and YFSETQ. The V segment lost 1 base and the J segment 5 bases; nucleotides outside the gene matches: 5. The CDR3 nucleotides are TGCGCCAGCAGCTTGACCGGGACAGGGGTTACCGGGGAGCTGTTTTTT. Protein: CASSLTGTGVTGELFF.

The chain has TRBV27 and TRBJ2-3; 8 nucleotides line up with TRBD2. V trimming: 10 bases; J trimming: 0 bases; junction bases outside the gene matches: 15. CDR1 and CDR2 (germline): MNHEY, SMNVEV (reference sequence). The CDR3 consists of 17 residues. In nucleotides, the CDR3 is TGTGCCACCGACACAGGAGCGGGGGACTCGAGCACAGATACGCAGTATTTT. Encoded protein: CATDTGAGDSSTDTQYF.

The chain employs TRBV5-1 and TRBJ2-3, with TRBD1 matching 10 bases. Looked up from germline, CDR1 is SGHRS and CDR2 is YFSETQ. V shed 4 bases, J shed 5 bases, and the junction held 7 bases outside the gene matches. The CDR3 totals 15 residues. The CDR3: CASSRTGTGEDTQYF. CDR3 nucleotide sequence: TGCGCCAGCAGCAGAACCGGGACAGGGGAAGATACGCAGTATTTT.

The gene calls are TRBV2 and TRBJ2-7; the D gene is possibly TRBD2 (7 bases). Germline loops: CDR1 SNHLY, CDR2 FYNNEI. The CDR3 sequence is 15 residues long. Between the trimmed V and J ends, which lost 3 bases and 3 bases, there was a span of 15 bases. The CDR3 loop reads CASSDRGALFYEQYF. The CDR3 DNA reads TGTGCCAGCAGTGATCGGGGGGCCCTCTTCTACGAGCAGTACTTC. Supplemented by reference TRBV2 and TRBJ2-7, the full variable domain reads EPEVTQTPSHQVTQMGQEVILRCVPISNHLYFYWYRQILGQKVEFLVSFYNNEISEKSEIFDDQFSVERPDGSNFTLKIRSTKLEDSAMYFCASSDRGALFYEQYFGPGTRLTVT.

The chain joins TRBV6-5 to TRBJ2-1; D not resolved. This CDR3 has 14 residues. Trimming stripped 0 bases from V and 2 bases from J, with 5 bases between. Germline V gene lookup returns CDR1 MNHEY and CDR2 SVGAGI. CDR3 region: CASSYSSTYNEQFF. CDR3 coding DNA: TGTGCCAGCAGTTACTCGAGTACCTACAATGAGCAGTTCTTC.

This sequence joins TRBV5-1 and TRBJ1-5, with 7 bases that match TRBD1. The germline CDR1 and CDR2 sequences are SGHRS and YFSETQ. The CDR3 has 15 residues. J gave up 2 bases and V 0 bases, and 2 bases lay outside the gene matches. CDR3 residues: CASSLEGTGNQPQHF. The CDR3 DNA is TGCGCCAGCAGCTTGGAGGGGACAGGCAATCAGCCCCAGCATTTT.

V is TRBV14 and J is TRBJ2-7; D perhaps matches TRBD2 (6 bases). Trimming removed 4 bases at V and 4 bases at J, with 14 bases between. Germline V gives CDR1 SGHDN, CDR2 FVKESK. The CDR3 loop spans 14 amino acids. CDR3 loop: CASSPVGGFYEQYF. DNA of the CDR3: TGTGCCAGCAGCCCAGTCGGGGGATTTTACGAGCAGTACTTC.